This is a list of T cell receptor beta chains from one sample in a study of T cell responses to AZD1222 COVID-19 vaccine. TCRdb's copy holds only in-frame clones and misses some; the assay was immunoSEQ multiplex PCR. The sample records around 130,000 clones, approximately 93% being singletons. Sequencing was performed on peripheral blood, taken on day 0 of AZD1222 vaccination. The receptors shown here come from an adult in good health. The CDR3 runs from the conserved cysteine through the conserved F or W. Each record gives: D gene, V gene, J gene, clone size, CDR3 protein, CDR3 DNA. D genes are given only for firm matches. Clone size is not always given. Where it is, it says once, few, many or a class for expanded clones.

NA	TRBV5-6	TRBJ1-2	NA	CASSRLNRESYGYTF	TGTGCCAGCAGCCGATTAAACAGGGAATCTTATGGCTACACCTTC
NA	TRBV11-2	TRBJ1-6	NA	CASSNRAHAHF	TGTGCCAGCAGCAACCGGGCCCACGCTCACTTT
TRBD2	TRBV25-1	TRBJ2-2	NA	CASSLAGEGTGELFF	TGTGCCAGCAGTTTAGCGGGAGAAGGCACCGGGGAGCTGTTTTTT
TRBD2	TRBV5-4	TRBJ2-7	once	CASSPGLAFEQYF	TGTGCCAGCAGCCCGGGACTAGCATTCGAGCAGTACTTC
NA	TRBV28	TRBJ2-7	NA	CASSSGQSYEQYF	TGTGCCAGCAGTTCTGGACAGTCCTACGAGCAGTACTTC
NA	TRBV5-6	TRBJ1-5	NA	CASSLVGQPQHF	TGTGCCAGCAGCTTGGTTGGTCAGCCCCAGCATTTT
NA	TRBV18	TRBJ1-2	NA	CASSPPNRRTNYGYTF	TGTGCCAGCTCACCTCCGAATCGCAGAACTAACTATGGCTACACCTTC
NA	TRBV12-3/TRBV12-4	TRBJ2-5	NA	CASSLQGTQYF	TGTGCCAGCAGCCTCCAGGGGACCCAGTACTTC
TRBD2	TRBV19	TRBJ2-7	NA	CASSWSGRAFSEQYF	TGTGCCAGTAGTTGGAGCGGGAGGGCCTTCTCCGAGCAGTACTTC
NA	TRBV7-2	TRBJ1-6	NA	CASSLYGTNNSPLHF	TGTGCCAGCAGCTTGTACGGGACAAATAATTCACCCCTCCACTTT
NA	TRBV7-9	TRBJ2-7	NA	CASSLTTYEQYF	TGTGCCAGCAGCTTAACTACCTACGAGCAGTACTTC
TRBD1	TRBV7-3	TRBJ1-5	NA	CASSLKGAGGYPQHF	TGTGCCAGCAGCTTAAAAGGCGCAGGGGGCTATCCCCAGCATTTT
TRBD1	TRBV10-3	TRBJ1-2	NA	CAIRTPGTGADYTF	TGTGCCATCAGGACTCCCGGGACAGGGGCGGACTACACCTTC
TRBD1	TRBV7-2	TRBJ1-2	NA	CASSLGQDYGYTF	TGTGCCAGCAGCTTGGGACAGGACTATGGCTACACCTTC
NA	TRBV5-8	TRBJ2-3	NA	CASSFNVAGYTDTQYF	TGTGCCAGCAGCTTCAACGTCGCAGGGTACACAGATACGCAGTATTTT
NA	TRBV7-2	TRBJ2-1	NA	CASSLGLGSYNEQFF	TGTGCCAGCAGCTTAGGACTAGGTTCCTACAATGAGCAGTTCTTC
NA	TRBV11-1	TRBJ2-7	once	CASSSPGTPGEQYF	TGTGCCAGCAGCTCCCCAGGGACGCCGGGCGAGCAGTACTTC
NA	TRBV19	TRBJ2-1	NA	CASGMTRHEQFF	TGTGCCAGTGGAATGACACGCCATGAGCAGTTCTTC
TRBD1	TRBV19	TRBJ2-5	NA	CASSTGTGTQETQYF	TGTGCCAGTAGTACCGGGACAGGGACCCAAGAGACCCAGTACTTC
NA	TRBV20-1	TRBJ1-1	NA	CSASQGITEAFF	TGCAGTGCTAGTCAGGGCATCACTGAAGCTTTCTTT
NA	TRBV9	TRBJ1-3	NA	CASSVVSGATLSGNTIYF	TGTGCCAGCAGCGTAGTTTCAGGGGCCACACTCTCTGGAAACACCATATATTTT
NA	TRBV2	TRBJ1-6	few	CASREDSKNSPLHF	TGTGCCAGCAGGGAGGACAGCAAAAATTCACCCCTCCACTTT
NA	TRBV27	TRBJ1-1	NA	CASSEGHRNTEAFF	TGTGCCAGCAGTGAGGGACACCGGAACACTGAAGCTTTCTTT
TRBD2	TRBV7-8	TRBJ2-5	NA	CASSRGLAPGETQYF	TGTGCCAGCAGCAGGGGACTAGCTCCGGGCGAGACCCAGTACTTC
NA	TRBV5-8	TRBJ2-2	NA	CASSLAGTANTGELFF	TGTGCCAGCAGCTTGGCCGGGACGGCTAACACCGGGGAGCTGTTTTTT
NA	TRBV7-8	TRBJ1-6	NA	CASTPGAGTPLHF	TGTGCCAGCACCCCGGGGGCGGGTACACCCCTCCACTTT
NA	TRBV2	TRBJ2-3	NA	CASSKWVTGTDTQYF	TGTGCCAGCTCCAAGTGGGTAACCGGCACAGATACGCAGTATTTT
NA	TRBV9	TRBJ1-2	few	CASSSGGGMNYGYTF	TGTGCCAGCAGCTCCGGGGGGGGAATGAACTATGGCTACACCTTC
TRBD2	TRBV7-8	TRBJ2-1	NA	CASSLVHGRTTDEQFF	TGTGCCAGCAGCTTAGTGCACGGGAGGACCACTGATGAGCAGTTCTTC